Shown below are 10 T cell receptor beta chains from a single sample sequenced in a study of T cells in Graves' hyperthyroidism and ophthalmopathy. Amplification targeted TCR beta CDR3 regions from RNA transcripts. TCR CDR3 underwent first-round RT-PCR with the HTBI primer set. In TCRdb, the multiplex PCR reads were re-called with MiXCR into one record per CDR3 protein. The data show approximately 600,000 distinct CDR3 sequences, 13% to 15% seen once. The sequencing input was blood. The receptors were gathered from a woman between 18 and 29 years old with Graves' ophthalmopathy.

This clonotype was recorded a few times. The chain recombines TRBV20-1 with TRBJ2-4; unclear D gene. Germline V CDR1 and CDR2: DFQATT, SNEGSKA (reference sequence). This CDR3 is 15 amino acids long. With 5 bases removed from V and 0 bases from J, the gap between germline ends came to 14 bases. CDR3 DNA sequence: TGCAGTGCTCAAGGCGCTTGGCCAGCCAAAAACATTCAGTACTTC. Amino acids: CSAQGAWPAKNIQYF.

Ten or more counts support this clonotype. The gene calls are TRBV30 and TRBJ1-1; D ambiguous. The CDR3 contains 14 residues. CDR1 and CDR2 from the germline V gene are GTSNPN and SVGIG (reference sequence). Trimming shortened V by 5 bases and J by 1 base, and 14 bases separated the two germline ends. CDR3 in DNA: TGTGCCTGGGGGAAGAGAGGAGGGAACACTGAAGCTTTCTTT. As protein: CAWGKRGGNTEAFF.

This clonotype was observed a few times. A read error may be the cause here, since a much bigger clone is one base away. The chain joins TRBV6-5 to TRBJ2-1; D is uncertain. CDR3 length equals 13 residues. V was trimmed by 2 bases and J by 7 bases, leaving 9 bases between them. Looked up from germline, CDR1 is MNHEY and CDR2 is SVGAGI. CDR3 DNA sequence: TGTGCCAGCAGTTACGCGGTTGGTAATGAGCAGTTCTTC. It codes for CASSYAVGNEQFF.

This clonotype was seen only a few times. V gene TRBV4-1 combines with J gene TRBJ2-1; 9 positions match TRBD2. This CDR3 comprises 13 residues. Germline V lookup: CDR1 MGHRA, CDR2 YSYEKL. J lost 8 bases, V lost 4 bases, and 3 bases had no gene match. The CDR3 DNA reads TGCGCCAGCAGCCGGCCTAGCGGGGATGAGCAGTTCTTC. Translated, it gives CASSRPSGDEQFF.

This clonotype has a count of ten or more. The chain carries TRBV5-5 and TRBJ1-1, with 9 bases that match TRBD1. V lost 5 bases to trimming and J lost 4 bases; unmatched junction nucleotides: 6. Germline CDR1 reads SGHKS; CDR2 reads YYEKEE (reference sequence). The CDR3 runs 14 residues. CDR3 protein: CASSSGTGLTEAFF. CDR3 sequence (DNA): TGTGCCAGCAGTTCCGGGACAGGGCTCACTGAAGCTTTCTTT.

This clonotype has a count of ten or more. The chain combines TRBV7-2 with TRBJ1-1; 7 nucleotides match TRBD1. The V segment lost 5 bases and the J segment 5 bases; nucleotides outside the gene matches: 5. This CDR3 comprises 13 residues. In germline, CDR1 is SGHTA, CDR2 FQGNSA. The CDR3, as DNA: TGTGCCAGCAGCCCTGACAGGGAGACTGAAGCTTTCTTT. It codes for CASSPDRETEAFF.

CDR3 sequence reads: CASSYARTPPYEQYF. The CDR3 bases are TGTGCCAGCAGTTACGCTAGGACTCCCCCCTACGAGCAGTACTTC. The chain joins TRBV6-5 to TRBJ2-7; perhaps TRBD2 as D (5 bases). Between the trimmed V and J ends, which lost 2 bases and 2 bases, there was a span of 13 bases. The CDR3 contains 15 residues. Germline CDR1 MNHEY, CDR2 SVGAGI.

This clonotype was counted between two and nine times. The V call is TRBV19, the J call TRBJ2-7, with D uncertain. The germline CDR1 and CDR2 sequences are LNHDA and SQIVND (reference sequence). Trimming shortened V by 3 bases and J by 4 bases, and 16 bases separated the two germline ends. This CDR3 region has 15 residues. The CDR3 loop reads CASSIWAGGIYEQYF. The CDR3 nucleotides read TGTGCCAGTAGTATCTGGGCAGGTGGAATTTACGAGCAGTACTTC.

This clonotype was seen at least ten times. V gene TRBV28 combines with J gene TRBJ2-5; TRBD2 matches at 7 bases. The trim removed 3 bases at V and 6 bases at J, leaving 7 bases unmatched. Per germline, CDR1 MDHEN and CDR2 SYDVKM. The CDR3 is made up of 14 amino acids. CDR3 loop: CASSFSGGGQTQYF. In nucleotides, the CDR3 is TGTGCCAGCAGTTTTTCCGGGGGAGGGCAGACCCAGTACTTC.

The gene calls are TRBV9 and TRBJ2-2, with TRBD2 matching 7 bases. The CDR3 extends over 16 amino acids. Trimming took 4 bases from V and 8 from J; bases not matched to a gene: 14. Germline assignment: CDR1 SGDLS and CDR2 YYNGEE. DNA of the CDR3: TGTGCCAGCAGCCCCCGTTTTGCGGGAGCTGGGGGGGAGCTGTTTTTT. It yields the protein CASSPRFAGAGGELFF.